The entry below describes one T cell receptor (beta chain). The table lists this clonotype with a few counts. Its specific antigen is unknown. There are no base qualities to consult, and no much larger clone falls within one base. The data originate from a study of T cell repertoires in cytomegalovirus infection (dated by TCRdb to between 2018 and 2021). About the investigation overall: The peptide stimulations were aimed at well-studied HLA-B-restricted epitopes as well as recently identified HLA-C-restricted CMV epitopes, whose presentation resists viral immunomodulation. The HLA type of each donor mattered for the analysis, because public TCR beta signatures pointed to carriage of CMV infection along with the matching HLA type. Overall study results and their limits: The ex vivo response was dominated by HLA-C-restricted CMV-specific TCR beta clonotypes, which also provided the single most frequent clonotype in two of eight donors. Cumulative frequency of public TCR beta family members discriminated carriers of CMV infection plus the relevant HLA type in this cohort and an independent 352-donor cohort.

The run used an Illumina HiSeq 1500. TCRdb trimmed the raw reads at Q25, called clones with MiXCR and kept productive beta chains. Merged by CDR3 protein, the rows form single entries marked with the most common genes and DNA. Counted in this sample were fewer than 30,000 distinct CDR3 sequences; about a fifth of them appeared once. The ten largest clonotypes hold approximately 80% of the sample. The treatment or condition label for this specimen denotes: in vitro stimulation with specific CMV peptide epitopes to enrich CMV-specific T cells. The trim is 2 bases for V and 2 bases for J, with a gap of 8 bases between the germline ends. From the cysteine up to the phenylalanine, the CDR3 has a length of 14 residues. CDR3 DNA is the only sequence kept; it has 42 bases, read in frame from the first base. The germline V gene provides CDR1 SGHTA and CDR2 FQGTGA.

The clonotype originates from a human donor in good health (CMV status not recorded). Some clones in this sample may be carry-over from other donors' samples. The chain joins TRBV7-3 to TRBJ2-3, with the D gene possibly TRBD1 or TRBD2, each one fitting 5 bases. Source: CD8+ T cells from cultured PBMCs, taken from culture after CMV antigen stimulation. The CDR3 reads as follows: CASSLGGTTDTQYF. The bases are TGTGCCAGCAGCTTAGGGGGTACCACAGATACGCAGTATTTT.